This is a list of T cell receptor beta chains from one sample in a study of blood T cell repertoires in COVID-19. Measured with immunoSEQ multiplex PCR; TCRdb has only the in-frame clones, and not every one. The table has more than 150,000 clones, roughly 86% seen once; the top ten hold 0.99%. Sequencing used peripheral blood. Receptors originate from a man between 18 and 29 years old with acute or convalescent COVID-19. Both conserved end residues are part of each CDR3. A D gene is named only where the DNA matches it firmly. Expanded clones are given a class, and other clones once, few, many or no size at all.

v_gene: TRBV28; d_gene: NA; abundance: NA; j_gene: TRBJ1-2; CDR3nt: TGTGCCAGCAGTCCGCGACTCAACTATGGCTACACCTTC; CDR3aa: CASSPRLNYGYTF
v_gene: TRBV14; d_gene: TRBD1; abundance: NA; j_gene: TRBJ1-3; CDR3nt: TGTGCCAGCAGCCAACAGGGGGTTGGAAACACCATATATTTT; CDR3aa: CASSQQGVGNTIYF
v_gene: TRBV30; d_gene: NA; abundance: NA; j_gene: TRBJ1-5; CDR3nt: TGTGCCTGGAGTGTAGGGGGAGATCAGCCCCAGCATTTT; CDR3aa: CAWSVGGDQPQHF
v_gene: TRBV29-1; d_gene: NA; abundance: NA; j_gene: TRBJ1-5; CDR3nt: TGCAGCGTTGGTCAGGGTAATCAGCCCCAGCATTTT; CDR3aa: CSVGQGNQPQHF
v_gene: TRBV6-5; d_gene: TRBD1; abundance: NA; j_gene: TRBJ2-3; CDR3nt: TGTGCCAGCTCCGGGACAGGGCTGAGAACAGATACGCAGTATTTT; CDR3aa: CASSGTGLRTDTQYF
v_gene: TRBV24-1; d_gene: NA; abundance: NA; j_gene: TRBJ2-1; CDR3nt: TGTGCCACCAGTGAGACCGGGACTGGACACAATGAGCAGTTCTTC; CDR3aa: CATSETGTGHNEQFF
v_gene: TRBV11-3; d_gene: TRBD1; abundance: NA; j_gene: TRBJ2-3; CDR3nt: TGTGCCAGCAGCCGAACCGGGACAGGGTCAGATACGCAGTATTTT; CDR3aa: CASSRTGTGSDTQYF
v_gene: TRBV2; d_gene: NA; abundance: NA; j_gene: TRBJ2-3; CDR3nt: TGTGCCAGCACTTACCAGGATACGCAGTATTTT; CDR3aa: CASTYQDTQYF
v_gene: TRBV28; d_gene: TRBD2; abundance: NA; j_gene: TRBJ2-2; CDR3nt: TGTGCCAGCAGTCCCGGCGCGGGGGGGCGAGGCACCGGGGAGCTGTTTTTT; CDR3aa: CASSPGAGGRGTGELFF
v_gene: TRBV12-3/TRBV12-4; d_gene: TRBD1; abundance: NA; j_gene: TRBJ2-3; CDR3nt: TGTGCCAGCAGCAGGGGGGATACGCAGTATTTT; CDR3aa: CASSRGDTQYF
v_gene: TRBV6-4; d_gene: TRBD2; abundance: NA; j_gene: TRBJ2-3; CDR3nt: TGTGCCAGCAGTGACTCCTATGGTCTAGCGGTTAGCACAGATACGCAGTATTTT; CDR3aa: CASSDSYGLAVSTDTQYF
v_gene: TRBV7-3; d_gene: NA; abundance: NA; j_gene: TRBJ2-5; CDR3nt: TGTGCCAGCAGCGAAAGGGGTGGGGTTGAAGAGACCCAGTACTTC; CDR3aa: CASSERGGVEETQYF
v_gene: TRBV5-8; d_gene: TRBD1; abundance: NA; j_gene: TRBJ1-2; CDR3nt: TGTGCCAGCAGCTGGCCGGACAGGGGCGGCTACACCTTC; CDR3aa: CASSWPDRGGYTF
v_gene: TRBV24-1; d_gene: TRBD2; abundance: NA; j_gene: TRBJ2-1; CDR3nt: TGTGCCACCAGTGATTCGACGGGACTAGCGGCCTACAATGAGCAGTTCTTC; CDR3aa: CATSDSTGLAAYNEQFF
v_gene: TRBV6-5; d_gene: TRBD1; abundance: NA; j_gene: TRBJ1-2; CDR3nt: TGTGCCAGCAGTCCCCAGGGACAGTCTAACTATGGCTACACCTTC; CDR3aa: CASSPQGQSNYGYTF
v_gene: TRBV27; d_gene: NA; abundance: once; j_gene: TRBJ1-1; CDR3nt: TGTGCCAGCAGTACCCTGAATCCGGGGACTGAAGCTTTCTTT; CDR3aa: CASSTLNPGTEAFF
v_gene: TRBV19; d_gene: NA; abundance: NA; j_gene: TRBJ1-1; CDR3nt: TGTGCCAGTAGGATCACCATGGCAGGCCCGAACACTGAAGCTTTCTTT; CDR3aa: CASRITMAGPNTEAFF
v_gene: TRBV30; d_gene: NA; abundance: NA; j_gene: TRBJ2-5; CDR3nt: TGTGCCTGGGCTAGCAACCAAGAGACCCAGTACTTC; CDR3aa: CAWASNQETQYF
v_gene: TRBV5-1; d_gene: TRBD1; abundance: NA; j_gene: TRBJ1-4; CDR3nt: TGCGCCAGCAGCATTACAGGGGGCACTAATGAAAAACTGTTTTTT; CDR3aa: CASSITGGTNEKLFF
v_gene: TRBV9; d_gene: TRBD2; abundance: NA; j_gene: TRBJ2-1; CDR3nt: TGTGCCAGCAGCGTTACAGTAGAGGCTAGCGGGGGAGATGAGCAGTTCTTC; CDR3aa: CASSVTVEASGGDEQFF
v_gene: TRBV4-1; d_gene: NA; abundance: NA; j_gene: TRBJ1-5; CDR3nt: TGCGCCAGCAGCCAGCATATACAGGGCGGTCAGCCCCAGCATTTT; CDR3aa: CASSQHIQGGQPQHF
v_gene: TRBV19; d_gene: NA; abundance: NA; j_gene: TRBJ2-7; CDR3nt: TGTGCCAGTAGTATTGGGGGGTTTAGCGACGAGCAGTACTTC; CDR3aa: CASSIGGFSDEQYF
v_gene: TRBV6-5; d_gene: TRBD2; abundance: NA; j_gene: TRBJ2-3; CDR3nt: TGTGCCAGCAGTTACACTAGCGTGCTCACAGATACGCAGTATTTT; CDR3aa: CASSYTSVLTDTQYF
v_gene: TRBV28; d_gene: TRBD1; abundance: NA; j_gene: TRBJ1-1; CDR3nt: TGTGCCAGCAGTTTGCGCTTTGGACAGGGGAGATTAACGAACACTGAAGCTTTCTTT; CDR3aa: CASSLRFGQGRLTNTEAFF
v_gene: TRBV6-6; d_gene: TRBD1; abundance: NA; j_gene: TRBJ1-2; CDR3nt: TGTGCCAGCAGCCGTGAGGGGGCCAACTATGGCTACACCTTC; CDR3aa: CASSREGANYGYTF